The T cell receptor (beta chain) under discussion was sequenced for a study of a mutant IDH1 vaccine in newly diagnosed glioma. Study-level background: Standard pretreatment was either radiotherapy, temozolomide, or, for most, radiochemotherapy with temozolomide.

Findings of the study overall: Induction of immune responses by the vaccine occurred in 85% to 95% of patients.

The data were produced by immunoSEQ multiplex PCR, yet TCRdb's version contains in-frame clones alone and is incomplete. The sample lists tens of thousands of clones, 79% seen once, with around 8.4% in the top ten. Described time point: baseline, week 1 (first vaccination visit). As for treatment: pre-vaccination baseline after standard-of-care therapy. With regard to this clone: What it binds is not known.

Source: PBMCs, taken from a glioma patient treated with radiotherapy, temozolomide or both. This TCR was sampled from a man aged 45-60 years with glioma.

In nucleotides, the CDR3 is TGCGCCAGCAGTGGACCAGAGGGGGGGGCAACAGATACGCAGTATTTT. It codes for CASSGPEGGATDTQYF. The chain uses TRBV10-1 and TRBJ2-3, with D possibly matching TRBD2 (7 bases). Trimming shortened V by 4 bases and J by 3 bases, and 17 bases separated the two germline ends. This CDR3 region has 16 residues. Looked up from germline, CDR1 is WNHNN and CDR2 is SYGVQD (reference sequence).